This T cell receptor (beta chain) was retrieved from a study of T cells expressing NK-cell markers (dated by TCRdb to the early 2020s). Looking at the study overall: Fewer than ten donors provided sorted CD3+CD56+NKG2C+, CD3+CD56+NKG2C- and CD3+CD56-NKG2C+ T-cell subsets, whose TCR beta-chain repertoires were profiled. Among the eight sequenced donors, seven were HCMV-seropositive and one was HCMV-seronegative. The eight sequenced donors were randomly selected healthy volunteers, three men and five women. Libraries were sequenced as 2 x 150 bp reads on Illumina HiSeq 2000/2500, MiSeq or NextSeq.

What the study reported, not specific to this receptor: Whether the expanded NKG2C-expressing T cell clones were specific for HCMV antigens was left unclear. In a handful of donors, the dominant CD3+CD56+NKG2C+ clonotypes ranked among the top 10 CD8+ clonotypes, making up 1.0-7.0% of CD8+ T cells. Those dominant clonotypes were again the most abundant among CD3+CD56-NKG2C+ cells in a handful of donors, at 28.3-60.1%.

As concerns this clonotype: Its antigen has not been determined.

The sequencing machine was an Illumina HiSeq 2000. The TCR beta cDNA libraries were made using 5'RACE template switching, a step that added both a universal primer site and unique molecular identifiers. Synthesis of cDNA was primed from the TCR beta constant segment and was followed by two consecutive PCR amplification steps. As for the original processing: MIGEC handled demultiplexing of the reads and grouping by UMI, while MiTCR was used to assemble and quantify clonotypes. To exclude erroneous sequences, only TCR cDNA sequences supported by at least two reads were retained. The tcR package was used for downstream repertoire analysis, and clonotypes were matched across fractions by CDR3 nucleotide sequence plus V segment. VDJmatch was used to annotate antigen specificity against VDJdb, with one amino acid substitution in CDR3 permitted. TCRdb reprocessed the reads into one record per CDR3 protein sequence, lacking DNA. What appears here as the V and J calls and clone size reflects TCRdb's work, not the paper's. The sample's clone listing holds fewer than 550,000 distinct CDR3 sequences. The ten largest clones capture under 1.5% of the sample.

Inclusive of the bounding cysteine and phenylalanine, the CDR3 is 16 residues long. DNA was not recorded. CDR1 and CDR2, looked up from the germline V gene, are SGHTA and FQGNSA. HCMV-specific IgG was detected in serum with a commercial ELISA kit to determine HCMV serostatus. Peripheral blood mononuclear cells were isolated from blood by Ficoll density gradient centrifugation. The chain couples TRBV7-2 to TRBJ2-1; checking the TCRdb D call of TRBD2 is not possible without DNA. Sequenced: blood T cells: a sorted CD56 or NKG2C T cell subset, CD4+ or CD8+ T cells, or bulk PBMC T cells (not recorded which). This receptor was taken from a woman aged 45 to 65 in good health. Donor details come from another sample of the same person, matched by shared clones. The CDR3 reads CASSTSPLGDYNEQFF.